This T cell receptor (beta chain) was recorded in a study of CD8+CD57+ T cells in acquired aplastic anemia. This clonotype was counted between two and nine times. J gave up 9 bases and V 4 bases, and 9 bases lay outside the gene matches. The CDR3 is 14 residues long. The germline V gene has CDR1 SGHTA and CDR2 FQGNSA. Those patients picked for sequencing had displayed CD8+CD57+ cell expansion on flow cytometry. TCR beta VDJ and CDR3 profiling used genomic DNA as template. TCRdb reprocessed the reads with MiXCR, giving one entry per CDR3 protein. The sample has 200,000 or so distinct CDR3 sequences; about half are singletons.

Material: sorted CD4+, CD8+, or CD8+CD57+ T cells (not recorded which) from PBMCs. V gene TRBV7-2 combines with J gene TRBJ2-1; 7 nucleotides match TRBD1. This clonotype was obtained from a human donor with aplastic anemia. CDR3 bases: TGTGCCAGCAGCTCCCTTGACAGGGTAGGTGAGCAGTTCTTC. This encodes CASSSLDRVGEQFF.